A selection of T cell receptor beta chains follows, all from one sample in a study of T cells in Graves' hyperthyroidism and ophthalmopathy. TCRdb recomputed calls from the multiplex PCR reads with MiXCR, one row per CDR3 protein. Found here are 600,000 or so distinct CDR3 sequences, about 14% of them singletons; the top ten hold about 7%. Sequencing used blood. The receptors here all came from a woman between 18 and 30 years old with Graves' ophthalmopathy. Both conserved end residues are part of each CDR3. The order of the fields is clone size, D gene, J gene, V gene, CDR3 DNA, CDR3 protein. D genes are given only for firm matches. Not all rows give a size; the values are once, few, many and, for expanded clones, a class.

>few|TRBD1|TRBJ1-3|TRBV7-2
TGTGCCAGCAGCCCCGGGACAGCCTCTGGAAACACCATATATTTT
CASSPGTASGNTIYF
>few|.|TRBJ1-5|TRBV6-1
TGTGCCAGCAACCGGGCCAGGAGTCAGCCCCAGCATTTT
CASNRARSQPQHF
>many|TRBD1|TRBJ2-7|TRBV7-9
TGTGCCAGCAGCATAAAGACAGGGGGCCGGATGGAAGAGCAGTACTTC
CASSIKTGGRMEEQYF
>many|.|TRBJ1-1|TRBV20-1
TGCAGTGCTACCCCCCTGGGCACTGAAGCTTTCTTT
CSATPLGTEAFF
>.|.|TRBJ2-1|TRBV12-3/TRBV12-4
TGTGCCAGCAGTTCCAGGGCCCAAAGCTCCTACAATGAGCAGTTCTTC
CASSSRAQSSYNEQFF
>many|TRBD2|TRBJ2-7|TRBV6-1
TGTGCCAGCAGCGCCAGCGGGAGGGCCGTCAACGAGCAGTACTTC
CASSASGRAVNEQYF
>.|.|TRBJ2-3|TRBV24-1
TGTGCCACCAGTGCTAACGGGGGCACAGATACGCAGTATTTT
CATSANGGTDTQYF
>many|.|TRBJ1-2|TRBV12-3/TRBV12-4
TGTGCCAGCAGGTTCGACTTGAGCTATGGCTACACCTTC
CASRFDLSYGYTF
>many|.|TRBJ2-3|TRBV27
TGTGCCAGCAGAACGATGGGAGATACGCAGTATTTT
CASRTMGDTQYF
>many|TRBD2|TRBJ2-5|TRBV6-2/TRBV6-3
TGTGCCAGCAGTCAACCGGGACTAGAGGAGACCCAGTACTTC
CASSQPGLEETQYF
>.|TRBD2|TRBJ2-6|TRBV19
TGTGCCAGTAAGAGCGGGGGGGGGGCCAACGTCCTGACTTTC
CASKSGGGANVLTF
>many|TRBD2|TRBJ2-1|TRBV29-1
TGCAGCGTTGCGGCTAGCGGCAACAATGAGCAGTTCTTC
CSVAASGNNEQFF
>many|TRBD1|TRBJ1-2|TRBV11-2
TGTGCCAGCAGCCCTTTACAGGGGATGGCCTATGGCTACACCTTC
CASSPLQGMAYGYTF
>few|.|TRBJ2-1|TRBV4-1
TGCGCCAGCAGCCAAGATCCCGTTCTCGGGACGGCTGCGAATGAGCAGTTCTTC
CASSQDPVLGTAANEQFF
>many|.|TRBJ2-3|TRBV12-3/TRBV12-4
TGTGCCAGCAGCCCCCGACCTGCGTCACCTGAGTATTTT
CASSPRPASPEYF
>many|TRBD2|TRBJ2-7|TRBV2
TGTGCCGGGGGGACTAGCGGCTACGAGCAGTACTTC
CAGGTSGYEQYF
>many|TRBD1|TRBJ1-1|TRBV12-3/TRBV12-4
TGTGCCAGCAGTCCCGGGGACAGGGGGACGTACACTGAAGCTTTCTTT
CASSPGDRGTYTEAFF
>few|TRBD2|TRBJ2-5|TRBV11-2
TGTGCCAGCAGCTTAGATTCCCGACTAGCGGGAGGGAAAGGAGAGACCCAGTACTTC
CASSLDSRLAGGKGETQYF
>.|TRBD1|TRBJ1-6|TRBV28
TGTGCCAGCAGTTTATTGACAGGGTCTTATTCACCCCTCCACTTT
CASSLLTGSYSPLHF
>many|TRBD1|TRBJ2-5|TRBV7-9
TGTGCCAGCAGCACCGGGACAGGGGGGTGGGGTGCACTGGAAGAGACCCAGTACTTC
CASSTGTGGWGALEETQYF
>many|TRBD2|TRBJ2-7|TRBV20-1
TGCAGTGCTACCTCTAGCGGGAGTTCTTACGAGCAGTACTTC
CSATSSGSSYEQYF
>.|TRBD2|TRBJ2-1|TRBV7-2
TGTGCCAGCACCAATAGCGGGAGAGGGTCCTACAATGAGCAGTTCTTC
CASTNSGRGSYNEQFF
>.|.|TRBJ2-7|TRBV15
TGTGCCACCAGCAGGGATTATGGGTCTCGCGAGCAGTACTTC
CATSRDYGSREQYF
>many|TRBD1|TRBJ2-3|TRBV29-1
TGCAGCGGGAACACGGGACAGGGGATAACAGATACGCAGTATTTT
CSGNTGQGITDTQYF
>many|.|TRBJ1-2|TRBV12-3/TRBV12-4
TGTGCCAGCACCCAACCGACGGTCTATGGCTACACCTTC
CASTQPTVYGYTF
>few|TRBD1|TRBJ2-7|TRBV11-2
TGTGCCAGCAGCTTAACGGGACAGGTTAACGAGCAGTACTTC
CASSLTGQVNEQYF
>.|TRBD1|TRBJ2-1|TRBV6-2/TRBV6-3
TGTGCCAGCAGTTACTCGACAGGGTCCCATGAGCAGTTCTTC
CASSYSTGSHEQFF
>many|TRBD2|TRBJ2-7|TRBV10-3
TGTGCCATCAATCCGGGACTAGGGTCTGACGAGCAGTACTTC
CAINPGLGSDEQYF
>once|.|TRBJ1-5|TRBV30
TGTGCCTGGAGTGAGGGAAGTCAGCCCCAGCATTTT
CAWSEGSQPQHF
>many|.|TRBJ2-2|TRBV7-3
TGTGCCAGCAGCTTAAGACGGGCAGTGAACACCGGGGAGCTGTTTTTT
CASSLRRAVNTGELFF
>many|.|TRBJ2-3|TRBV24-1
TGTGCCACCAGTGATTCGACGACAGGCCTTTCCACAGATACGCAGTATTTT
CATSDSTTGLSTDTQYF
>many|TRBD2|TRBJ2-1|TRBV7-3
TGTGCCAGCAGCTTAACGTCCAGGCGGGGGGGATCCTACAATGAGCAGTTCTTC
CASSLTSRRGGSYNEQFF
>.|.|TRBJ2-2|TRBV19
TGTGCCAGTAGCCCCTGGGGTTCCGGGGAGCTGTTTTTT
CASSPWGSGELFF
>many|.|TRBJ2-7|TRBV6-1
TGTGCCAGCAGTGAAGCTGGGGGGAGCTCCTACGAGCAGTACTTC
CASSEAGGSSYEQYF
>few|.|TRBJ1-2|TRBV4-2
TGTGCCAGCAGCCAAGATCCGGGCAAGGACGGGGGCTACACCTTC
CASSQDPGKDGGYTF
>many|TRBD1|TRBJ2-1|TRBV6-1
TGTGCCAGCAGTTCGGGACAGCTAACCTACAATGAGCAGTTCTTC
CASSSGQLTYNEQFF
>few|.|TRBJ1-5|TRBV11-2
TGTGCCAGCAGCCGGACGGGGGGCAGCAATCAGCCCCAGCATTTT
CASSRTGGSNQPQHF
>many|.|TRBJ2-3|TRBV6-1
TGTGCCAGCCGGCCTGGCGGGATGGGCACAGATACGCAGTATTTT
CASRPGGMGTDTQYF
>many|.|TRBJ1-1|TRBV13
TGTGCCAGCAGCCGAACACTTGGACAGCCATACACTGAAGCTTTCTTT
CASSRTLGQPYTEAFF
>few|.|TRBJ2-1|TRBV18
TGTGCCAGCTCACCTAACGGCCAGGGCTACAATGAGCAGTTCTTC
CASSPNGQGYNEQFF
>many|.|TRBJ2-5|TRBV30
TGTGCCTGGAGTGTAATTATGAGAGAACAGTACTTC
CAWSVIMREQYF
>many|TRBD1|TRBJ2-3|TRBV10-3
TGTGCCATCACGATCGGGACAGGGGCCACAGATACGCAGTATTTT
CAITIGTGATDTQYF
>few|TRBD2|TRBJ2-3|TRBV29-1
TGCAGCGTTGAAGATTGGAGAGCGGGAGGCACAGATACGCAGTATTTT
CSVEDWRAGGTDTQYF
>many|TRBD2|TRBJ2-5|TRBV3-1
TGTGCCAGCAGCCAAGTCCGAGCGGGATCGCTCCAAGAGACCCAGTACTTC
CASSQVRAGSLQETQYF
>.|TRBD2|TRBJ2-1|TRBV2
TGTGCCAGCAGTAGGACTAGCGGGGCTTTCAATGAGCAGTTCTTC
CASSRTSGAFNEQFF
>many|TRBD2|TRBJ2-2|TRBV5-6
TGTGCCAGCAGCTTGGAGCTAGCGGGAGTCACCGGGGAGCTGTTTTTT
CASSLELAGVTGELFF
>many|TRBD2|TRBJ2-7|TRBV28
TGTGCCAGCAGTATCGCTAGCGGGAACAACGAGCAGTACTTC
CASSIASGNNEQYF
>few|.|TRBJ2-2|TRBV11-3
TGTGCCAGCAGCCCCGGACGAGGGGTCGCCGGGGAGCTGTTTTTT
CASSPGRGVAGELFF
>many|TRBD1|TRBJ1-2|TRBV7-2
TGTGCCAGCAGCTTAGCGACTGGGCTTGGACAGGGCTATGGCTACACCTTC
CASSLATGLGQGYGYTF